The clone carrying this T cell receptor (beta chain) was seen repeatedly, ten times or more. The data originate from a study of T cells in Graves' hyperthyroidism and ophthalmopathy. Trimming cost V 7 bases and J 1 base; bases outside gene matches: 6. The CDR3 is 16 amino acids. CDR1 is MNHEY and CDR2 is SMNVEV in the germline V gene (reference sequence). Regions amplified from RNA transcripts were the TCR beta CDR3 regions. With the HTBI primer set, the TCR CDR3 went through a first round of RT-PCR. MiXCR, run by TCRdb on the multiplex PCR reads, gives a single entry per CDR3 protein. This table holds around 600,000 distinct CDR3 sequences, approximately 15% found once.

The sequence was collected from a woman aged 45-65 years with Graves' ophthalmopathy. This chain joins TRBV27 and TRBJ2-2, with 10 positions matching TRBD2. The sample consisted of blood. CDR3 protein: CASTNLAGVNTGELFF. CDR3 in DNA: TGTGCCAGCACAAACCTAGCGGGGGTGAACACCGGGGAGCTGTTTTTT.